What follows is one T cell receptor (beta chain) and its context. At one end the junction does not follow the germline gene, possibly because of a read error. This specimen comes from a study of blood T cell repertoires in COVID-19. Study-level background: T cells, B-cell-depleted T cells, or PBMCs supplied cDNA or gDNA.

TCRdb's table, derived via immunoSEQ multiplex PCR, lists solely in-frame clones and lacks some. The repertoire includes 250,000 to 300,000 clones, nearly 90% of them detected once, and around 0.92% sits in the top ten. The sequenced sample was PBMCs or T cells enriched from blood (not recorded which). This clonotype originated in a woman between 25 and 40 years old who had recovered from COVID-19.

CDR3 amino acids: CASREGNLLF. The CDR3 DNA reads TGTGCCAGCAGGGAAGGTAATCTCCTCTTC. The chain has TRBV2 and TRBJ2-1; D not certain. Germline-derived CDR1 and CDR2 are SNHLY and FYNNEI. The CDR3 totals 10 residues.